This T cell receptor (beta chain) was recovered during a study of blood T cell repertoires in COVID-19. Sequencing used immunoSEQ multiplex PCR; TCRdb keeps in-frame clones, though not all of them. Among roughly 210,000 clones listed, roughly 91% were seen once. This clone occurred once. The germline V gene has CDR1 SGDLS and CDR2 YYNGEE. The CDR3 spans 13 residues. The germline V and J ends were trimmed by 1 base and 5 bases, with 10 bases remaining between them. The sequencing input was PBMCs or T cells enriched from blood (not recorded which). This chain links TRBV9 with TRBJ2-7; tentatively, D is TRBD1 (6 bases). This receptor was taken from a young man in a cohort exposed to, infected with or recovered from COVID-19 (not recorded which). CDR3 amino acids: CASSVTRGDEQYF. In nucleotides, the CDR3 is TGTGCCAGCAGCGTAACCAGGGGCGACGAGCAGTACTTC. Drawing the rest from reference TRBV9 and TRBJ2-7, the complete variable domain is DSGVTQTPKHLITATGQRVTLRCSPRSGDLSVYWYQQSLDQGLQFLIQYYNGEERAKGNILERFSAQQFPDLHSELNLSSLELGDSALYFCASSVTRGDEQYFGPGTRLTVT.